Listed here are 18 T cell receptor beta chains from one sample, sequenced in a study of tumor-infiltrating lymphocytes in oesophageal squamous cell carcinoma. TCRdb called the PCR reads again in MiXCR, with one record for every CDR3 protein. The sample records more than 9,500 distinct CDR3 sequences, around half being singletons. The sequenced sample consisted of esophageal tumor tissue. These receptors came from a male donor with esophageal squamous cell carcinoma.

At least ten counts were recorded for this clonotype. The rearrangement links TRBV28 to TRBJ1-2, with unresolved D. V shed 7 bases and J shed 4 bases, with 7 bases lying between them. The germline CDR1 and CDR2 sequences are MDHEN and SYDVKM. CDR3 size: 11 residues. CDR3 sequence: CASKDGYGYTF. The CDR3 DNA reads as TGTGCCAGCAAGGACGGCTATGGCTACACCTTC.

This chain joins TRBV9 and TRBJ2-5; 7 positions agree with TRBD2. Matching the DNA end better, TRBJ2-1 makes the J call doubtful. This CDR3 has 13 residues. Germline lookup yields CDR1 SGDLS and CDR2 YYNGEE. CDR3 region: CASSVGLAYEQFF. CDR3 in DNA: TGTGCCAGCAGCGTAGGACTAGCCTATGAGCAGTTCTTC.

This clonotype qualifies as large. This chain connects TRBV7-3 to TRBJ2-3; no definite D call. Trimming cost V 5 bases and J 4 bases, with 10 bases left between them. CDR3 size: 13 residues. CDR1 SGHTA and CDR2 FQGTGA come from the germline V gene. In nucleotides, the CDR3 is TGTGCCAGCAGCCCCGTGGGGTCAGATACGCAGTATTTT. The encoded protein is CASSPVGSDTQYF.

The chain combines TRBV4-2 with TRBJ1-2, with 9 nucleotides matching TRBD1. The ends lost 3 bases at V and 6 bases at J; junction bases unmatched: 5. The CDR3 totals 14 residues. Germline CDR1 LGHNA, CDR2 YNFKEQ. The DNA for the CDR3 is TGTGCCAGCAGCCAGACAGGGGGGAGGGATGGCTACACCTTC. Translating it yields CASSQTGGRDGYTF.

This chain joins TRBV11-2 and TRBJ2-2; weak D call: TRBD2 (5 bases). Trimming stripped 7 bases from V and 5 bases from J, with 14 bases between. The length of the CDR3 is 14 residues. The germline V gene has CDR1 SGHAT and CDR2 FQNNGV. This CDR3 is CASTRSGPTGELFF. CDR3 nucleotide sequence: TGTGCCAGCACCCGAAGCGGCCCAACCGGGGAGCTGTTTTTT.

This CDR3 is CASSSTSASYNEQFF. In DNA form, the CDR3 reads TGTGCCAGCAGCTCGACTAGCGCCTCCTACAATGAGCAGTTCTTC. The rearrangement links TRBV7-2 to TRBJ2-1, with 8 bases identical to TRBD2. CDR3 size: 15 residues. Trimming took 4 bases from V and 0 from J; bases not matched to a gene: 2. The germline CDR1 and CDR2 sequences are SGHTA and FQGNSA.

This clonotype occurred a few times. This chain joins TRBV7-3 and TRBJ2-3, with 7 bases identical to TRBD2. The J call may be wrong; the DNA end is better matched by TRBJ2-5. The CDR3 contains 13 residues. Germline V gives CDR1 SGHTA, CDR2 FQGTGA. CDR3: CASSKTSSGTQYF. In DNA, the CDR3 is TGTGCCAGCAGCAAGACTAGCTCGGGGACCCAGTACTTC.

The gene calls are TRBV9 and TRBJ2-1; tentatively, D is TRBD1 (5 bases). Between the trimmed V and J ends, which lost 3 bases and 9 bases, there was a span of 19 bases. The length of the CDR3 is 15 residues. Germline CDR1 reads SGDLS; CDR2 reads YYNGEE. The DNA for the CDR3 is TGTGCCAGCAGCGATACAGGTCAAGGCATTGGTGAGCAGTTCTTC. This sequence encodes CASSDTGQGIGEQFF.

This chain joins TRBV12-3 or TRBV12-4 and TRBJ2-4; the match to TRBD2 covers 7 bases. The end of the DNA aligns better with TRBJ2-1, so the J call may be wrong. The CDR3 loop spans 16 amino acids. The CDR3 DNA follows: TGTGCCAGCAGTTTTCAGAGACTAGCAGATTTCGATGAGCAGTTCTTC. Encoded protein: CASSFQRLADFDEQFF.

This chain's CDR3 is CASTVGQSNTEAFF. DNA of the CDR3: TGTGCCAGCACCGTAGGACAGAGTAACACTGAAGCTTTCTTT. V gene TRBV7-6 combines with J gene TRBJ1-1; D is perhaps TRBD1 (6 bases). V was clipped by 7 bases and J by 2 bases, with 14 bases between them. The length of the CDR3 is 14 residues. CDR1 is SGHVS, CDR2 FNYEAQ, per germline.

The chain couples TRBV7-2 to TRBJ2-4; D is unresolved. The DNA end is a closer match to TRBJ2-7, so the J assignment may be wrong. Germline-derived CDR1 and CDR2 are SGHTA and FQGNSA. The CDR3 extends over 16 amino acids. In DNA, the CDR3 is TGTGCCAGCAGCGCGGACCCTCTCATATCCCCCTACGAGCAGTACTTC. Translation: CASSADPLISPYEQYF.

This clonotype qualifies as medium-sized (0.01 to 0.1%). The V call is TRBV6-4, the J call TRBJ2-3; the match to TRBD1 covers 7 bases. CDR1 is MRHNA and CDR2 is SNTAGT in the germline V gene. The trim removed 3 bases at V and 2 bases at J, leaving 2 bases unmatched. This CDR3 is 14 amino acids long. This chain's CDR3 is CASSEGQHTDTQYF. CDR3 nucleotides: TGTGCCAGCAGTGAGGGACAGCACACAGATACGCAGTATTTT.

The chain uses TRBV11-3 and TRBJ2-7, with D uncertain. TRBJ2-1 explains the end of the DNA better; the J call may be wrong. Germline CDR1 and CDR2: SGHNT and YENEEA. This CDR3 contains 14 residues. For the CDR3, the DNA is TGTGCCAGCAGCCCGAGTAGTTCCTACAATGAGCAGTTCTTC. It specifies CASSPSSSYNEQFF.

This clonotype has a handful of counts. V is TRBV7-2 and J is TRBJ2-7; 11 nucleotides agree with TRBD2. The J call may be wrong; the DNA end is better matched by TRBJ2-1. This CDR3 has 15 residues. The germline gives CDR1 SGHTA, CDR2 FQGNSA. The CDR3: CASSFMTSGINEQFF. CDR3 DNA: TGTGCCAGCAGCTTTATGACTAGCGGGATTAATGAGCAGTTCTTC.

In this sample, this clonotype turned up a few times. The genes are TRBV7-8 and TRBJ2-1, with D possibly TRBD2 on 7 matching bases. Germline CDR1 reads SGHVS; CDR2 reads FQNEAQ. The CDR3 is 15 residues long. The germline V and J ends were trimmed by 0 bases and 8 bases, with 14 bases remaining between them. CDR3: CASSLAGGGADEQFF. The CDR3 DNA sequence: TGTGCCAGCAGCTTAGCGGGAGGGGGAGCGGATGAGCAGTTCTTC.

At least ten counts were recorded for this clonotype. V is TRBV19 and J is TRBJ2-7; 13 bases align to TRBD2. V trimming: 5 bases; J trimming: 4 bases; junction bases outside the gene matches: 8. Germline V CDR1 and CDR2: LNHDA, SQIVND (reference sequence). The CDR3 totals 16 residues. The chain's CDR3 is CASSPTPLAGGYEQYF. Here the CDR3 DNA reads TGTGCCAGTAGTCCAACACCACTAGCGGGGGGGTACGAGCAGTACTTC.

The chain joins TRBV4-1 to TRBJ2-7; D unclear. The CDR3 is 17 amino acids. V shed 1 base and J shed 0 bases, with 16 bases lying between them. Germline loops: CDR1 MGHRA, CDR2 YSYEKL. The CDR3 loop reads CASSQALRLSGSYEQYF. CDR3 sequence (DNA): TGCGCCAGCAGCCAAGCCCTTCGACTCTCAGGCTCCTACGAGCAGTACTTC.

By its share, this clonotype is medium-sized (0.01 to 0.1%). The chain links TRBV27 to TRBJ2-7, with 7 bases lining up with TRBD1. Germline lookup yields CDR1 MNHEY and CDR2 SMNVEV (reference sequence). There are 14 residues in the CDR3. Trimming at V came to 5 bases and at J to 3 bases, leaving 7 bases not matched to a gene. DNA of the CDR3: TGTGCCAGCAGTCCCCGGACAGGCAGCTACGAGCAGTACTTC. Its protein is CASSPRTGSYEQYF.